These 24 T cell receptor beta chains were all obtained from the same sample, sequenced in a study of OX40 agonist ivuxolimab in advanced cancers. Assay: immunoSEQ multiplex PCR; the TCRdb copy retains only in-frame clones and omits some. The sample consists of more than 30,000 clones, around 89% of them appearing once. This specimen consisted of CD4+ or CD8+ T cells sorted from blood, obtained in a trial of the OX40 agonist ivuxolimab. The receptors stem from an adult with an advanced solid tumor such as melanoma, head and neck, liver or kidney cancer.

This CDR3 is CASRIAGGGGETQYF. For the CDR3, the DNA is TGTGCCAGCAGGATCGCGGGGGGCGGTGGGGAGACCCAGTACTTC. V usage is TRBV5-6 and J usage is TRBJ2-5, with 8 bases aligning to TRBD2. V lost 5 bases to trimming and J lost 5 bases; unmatched junction nucleotides: 11. Germline loops: CDR1 SGHDT, CDR2 YYEEEE. This CDR3 contains 15 residues.

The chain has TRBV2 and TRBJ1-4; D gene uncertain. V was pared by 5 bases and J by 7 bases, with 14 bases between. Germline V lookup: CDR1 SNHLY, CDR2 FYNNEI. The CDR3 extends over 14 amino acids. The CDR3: CASSRQETLEKLFF. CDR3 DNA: TGTGCCAGCAGTAGGCAGGAGACACTTGAAAAACTGTTTTTT.

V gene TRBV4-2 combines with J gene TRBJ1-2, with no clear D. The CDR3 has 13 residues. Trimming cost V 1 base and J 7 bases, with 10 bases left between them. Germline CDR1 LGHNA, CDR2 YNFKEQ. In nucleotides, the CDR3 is TGTGCCAGCAGCCAAGCATTGTTGGGTGGCTACACCTTC. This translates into CASSQALLGGYTF.

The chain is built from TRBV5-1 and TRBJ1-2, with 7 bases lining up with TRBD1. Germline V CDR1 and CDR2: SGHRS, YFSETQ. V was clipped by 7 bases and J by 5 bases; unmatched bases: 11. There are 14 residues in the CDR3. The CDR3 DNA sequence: TGCGCCAGCTCCTCGACAGGGCACGTTTATGGCTACACCTTC. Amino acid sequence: CASSSTGHVYGYTF.

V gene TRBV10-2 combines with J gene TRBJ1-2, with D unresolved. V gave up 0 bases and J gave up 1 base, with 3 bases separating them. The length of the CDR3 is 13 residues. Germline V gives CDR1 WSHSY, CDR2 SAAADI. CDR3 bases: TGCGCCAGCAGTGAGTCGGGTAACTATGGCTACACCTTC. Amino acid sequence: CASSESGNYGYTF.

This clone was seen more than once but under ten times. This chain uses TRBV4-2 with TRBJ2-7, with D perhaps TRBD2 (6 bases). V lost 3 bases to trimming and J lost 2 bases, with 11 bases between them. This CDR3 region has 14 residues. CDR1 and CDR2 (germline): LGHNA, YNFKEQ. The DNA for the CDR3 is TGTGCCAGCAGCCAGCGGGATCGACCCTACGAGCAGTACTTC. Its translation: CASSQRDRPYEQYF.

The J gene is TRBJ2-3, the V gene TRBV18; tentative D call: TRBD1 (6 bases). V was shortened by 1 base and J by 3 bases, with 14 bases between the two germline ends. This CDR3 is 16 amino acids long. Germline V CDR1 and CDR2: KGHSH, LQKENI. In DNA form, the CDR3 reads TGTGCCAGCTCACCACGTGCAGGGGCCGGGACAGATACGCAGTATTTT. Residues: CASSPRAGAGTDTQYF.

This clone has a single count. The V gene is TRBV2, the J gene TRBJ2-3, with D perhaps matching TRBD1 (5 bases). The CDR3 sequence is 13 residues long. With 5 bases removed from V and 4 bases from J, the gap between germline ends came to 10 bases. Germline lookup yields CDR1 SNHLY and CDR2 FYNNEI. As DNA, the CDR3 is TGTGCCAGCAGTATTCGACAGCCAGATACGCAGTATTTT. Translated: CASSIRQPDTQYF.

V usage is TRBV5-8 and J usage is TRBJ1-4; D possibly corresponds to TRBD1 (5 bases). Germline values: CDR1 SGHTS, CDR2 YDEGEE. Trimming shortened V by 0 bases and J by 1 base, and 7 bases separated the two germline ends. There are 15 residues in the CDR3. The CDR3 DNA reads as TGTGCCAGCAGCTTGGGCAGGGTAACTAATGAAAAACTGTTTTTT. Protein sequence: CASSLGRVTNEKLFF. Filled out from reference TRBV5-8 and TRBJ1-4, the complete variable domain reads EAGVTQSPTHLIKTRGQQATLRCSPISGHTSVYWYQQALGLGLQFLLWYDEGEERNRGNFPPRFSGRQFPNYSSELNVNALELEDSALYLCASSLGRVTNEKLFFGSGTQLSVL.

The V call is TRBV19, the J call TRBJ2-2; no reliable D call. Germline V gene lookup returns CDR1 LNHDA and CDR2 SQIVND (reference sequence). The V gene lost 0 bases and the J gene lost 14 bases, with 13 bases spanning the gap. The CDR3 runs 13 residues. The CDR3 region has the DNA TGTGCCAGTAGTATAGATCTGGCGGCAACACTGTTTTTT. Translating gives CASSIDLAATLFF.

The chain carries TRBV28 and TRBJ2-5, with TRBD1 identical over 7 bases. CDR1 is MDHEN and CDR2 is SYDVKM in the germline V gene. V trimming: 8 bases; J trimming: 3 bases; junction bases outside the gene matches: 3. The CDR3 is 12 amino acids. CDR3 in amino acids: CASRDSEETQYF. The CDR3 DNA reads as TGTGCCAGCCGGGACAGTGAAGAGACCCAGTACTTC. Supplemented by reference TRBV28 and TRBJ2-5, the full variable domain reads DVKVTQSSRYLVKRTGEKVFLECVQDMDHENMFWYRQDPGLGLRLIYFSYDVKMKEKGDIPEGYSVSREKKERFSLILESASTNQTSMYLCASRDSEETQYFGPGTRLLVL.

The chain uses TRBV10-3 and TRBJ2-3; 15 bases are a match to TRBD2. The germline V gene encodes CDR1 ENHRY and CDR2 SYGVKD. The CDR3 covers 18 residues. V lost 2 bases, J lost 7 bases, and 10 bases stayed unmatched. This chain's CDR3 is CAISEGWTSGRASHTQYF. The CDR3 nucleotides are TGTGCCATCAGTGAGGGATGGACTAGCGGGAGGGCGTCCCATACGCAGTATTTT.

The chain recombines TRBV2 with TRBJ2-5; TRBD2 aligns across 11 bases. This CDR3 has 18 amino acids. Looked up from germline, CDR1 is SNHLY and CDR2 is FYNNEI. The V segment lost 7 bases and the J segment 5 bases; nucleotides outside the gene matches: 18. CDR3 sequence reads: CASTPGTSGAYRMETQYF. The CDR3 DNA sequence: TGTGCCAGCACTCCCGGGACTAGCGGAGCCTATAGAATGGAGACCCAGTACTTC.

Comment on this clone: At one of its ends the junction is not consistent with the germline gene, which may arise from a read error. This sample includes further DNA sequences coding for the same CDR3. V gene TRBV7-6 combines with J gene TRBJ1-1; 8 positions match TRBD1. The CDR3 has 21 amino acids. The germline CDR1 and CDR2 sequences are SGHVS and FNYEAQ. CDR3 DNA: TGTGCCAGCAGCTTAGCCTGGAGATCGGGGCCCAGGGGGCGTTCGAACACTGAAGCTTTCTTC. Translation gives CASSLAWRSGPRGRSNTEAFF.

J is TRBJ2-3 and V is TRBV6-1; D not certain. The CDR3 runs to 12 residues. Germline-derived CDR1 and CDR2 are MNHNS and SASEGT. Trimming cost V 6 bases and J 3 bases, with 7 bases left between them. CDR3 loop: CASRRLTDTQYF. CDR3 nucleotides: TGTGCCAGCAGACGACTGACAGATACGCAGTATTTT.

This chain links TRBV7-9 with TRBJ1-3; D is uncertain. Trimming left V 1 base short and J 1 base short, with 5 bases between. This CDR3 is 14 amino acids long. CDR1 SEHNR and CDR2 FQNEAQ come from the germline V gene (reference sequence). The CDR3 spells CASSLGFSGNTIYF. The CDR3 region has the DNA TGTGCCAGCAGCTTAGGGTTTTCTGGAAACACCATATATTTT.

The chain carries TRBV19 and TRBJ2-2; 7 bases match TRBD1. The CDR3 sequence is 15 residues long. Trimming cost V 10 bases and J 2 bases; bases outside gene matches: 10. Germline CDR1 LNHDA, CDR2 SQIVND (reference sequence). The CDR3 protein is CATKGGFFNTGELFF. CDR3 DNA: TGTGCCACCAAAGGGGGCTTTTTTAACACCGGGGAGCTGTTTTTT.

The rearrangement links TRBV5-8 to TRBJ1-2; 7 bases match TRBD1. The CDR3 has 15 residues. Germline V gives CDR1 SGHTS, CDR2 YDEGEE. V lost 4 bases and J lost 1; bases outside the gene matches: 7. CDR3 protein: CASSPNRGYNYGYTF. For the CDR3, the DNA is TGTGCCAGCAGCCCGAACAGGGGTTATAACTATGGCTACACCTTC.

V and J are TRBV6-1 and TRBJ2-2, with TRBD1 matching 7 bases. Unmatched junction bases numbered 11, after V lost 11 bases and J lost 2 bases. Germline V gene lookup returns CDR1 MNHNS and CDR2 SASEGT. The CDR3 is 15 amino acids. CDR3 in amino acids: CASLRGTVNTGELFF. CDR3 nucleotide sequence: TGTGCCTCTTTGAGGGGGACAGTTAACACCGGGGAGCTGTTTTTT.

The CDR3 reads CASSVGGPPYNEQFF. CDR3 sequence (DNA): TGTGCCAGCAGCGTCGGGGGGCCCCCCTACAATGAGCAGTTCTTC. This chain links TRBV9 with TRBJ2-1, with TRBD2 as a possible D gene (7 bases). This CDR3 is 15 amino acids long. Deletions cut 2 bases from V and 2 bases from J, with 11 bases between. In germline, CDR1 is SGDLS, CDR2 YYNGEE.

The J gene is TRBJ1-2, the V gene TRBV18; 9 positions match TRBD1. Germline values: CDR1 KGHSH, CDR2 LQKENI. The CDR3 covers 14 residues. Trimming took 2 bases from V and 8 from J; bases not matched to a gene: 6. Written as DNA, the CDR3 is TGTGCCAGCTCACCAGCGGACAGGGGTTACGGCTACACCTTC. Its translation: CASSPADRGYGYTF.

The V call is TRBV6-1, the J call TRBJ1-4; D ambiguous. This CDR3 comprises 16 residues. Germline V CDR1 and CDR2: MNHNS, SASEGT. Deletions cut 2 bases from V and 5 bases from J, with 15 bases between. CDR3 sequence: CASSEPITGKNEKLFF. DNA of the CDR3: TGTGCCAGCAGTGAACCAATCACCGGTAAAAATGAAAAACTGTTTTTT.

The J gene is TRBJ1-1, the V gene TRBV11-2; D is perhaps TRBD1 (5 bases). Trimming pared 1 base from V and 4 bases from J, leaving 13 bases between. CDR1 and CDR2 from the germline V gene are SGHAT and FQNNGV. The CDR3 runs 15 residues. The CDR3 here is CASSLGGGRGTEAFF. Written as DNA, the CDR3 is TGTGCCAGCAGCTTAGGGGGGGGTCGGGGCACTGAAGCTTTCTTT.

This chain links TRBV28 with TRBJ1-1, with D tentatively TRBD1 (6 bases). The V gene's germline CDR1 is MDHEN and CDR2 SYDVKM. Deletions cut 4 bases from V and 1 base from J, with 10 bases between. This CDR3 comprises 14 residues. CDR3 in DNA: TGTGCCAGCAGTTCCCCGGGACAGAACACTGAAGCTTTCTTT. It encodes CASSSPGQNTEAFF.